This entry lists 2 T cell receptor beta chains sequenced from one sample in a study of T cells in Graves' hyperthyroidism and ophthalmopathy. Template material for amplifying TCR beta CDR3 regions consisted of RNA transcripts. An initial round of RT-PCR targeting the TCR CDR3 relied on the HTBI primer set. TCRdb recomputed calls from the multiplex PCR reads with MiXCR, one row per CDR3 protein. Among a few hundred thousand distinct CDR3 sequences listed, about 45% were seen once. The sample was peripheral blood or thyroid tissue (not recorded which). These receptors came from a woman younger than 35 with Graves' hyperthyroidism.

The chain combines TRBV5-1 with TRBJ1-2; 7 bases agree with TRBD1. The CDR3 consists of 18 residues. With V trimmed by 9 bases and J by 4 bases, 24 bases remained unmatched. Germline loops: CDR1 SGHRS, CDR2 YFSETQ. The CDR3: CATLDRSGTGEYFYGYTF. The CDR3 nucleotides read TGCGCCACCTTGGACAGGAGTGGCACCGGGGAGTATTTCTATGGCTACACCTTC.

This clonotype was detected many times. The rearrangement uses TRBV29-1 and TRBJ1-2, with no clear D. This CDR3 region has 12 residues. Trimming removed 1 base from V and 2 bases from J, with 5 bases in between. In germline, CDR1 is SQVTM, CDR2 ANQGSEA. CDR3 nucleotides: TGCAGCGTTGAAGGCCAGAACTATGGCTACACCTTC. Protein sequence: CSVEGQNYGYTF.